This record concerns one T cell receptor (beta chain) sequence. As yet, its antigen is unknown. TCRdb reanalyzed the 5' RACE reads and collapses them to one entry per CDR3 protein, without DNA. The sample holds about 550,000 distinct CDR3 sequences. This sample is drawn from a study of T cells expressing NK-cell markers. Study information: Sorted CD3+CD56+NKG2C+, CD3+CD56+NKG2C- and CD3+CD56-NKG2C+ T cells supplied TCR beta repertoires. Study findings and constraints: It remained uncertain whether the expanded NKG2C+ T cell clones were specific for HCMV antigens. Four donors showed these clonotypes also leading the CD3+CD56-NKG2C+ fraction.

This CDR3 has 12 amino acids. The sample was blood T cells: a sorted CD56 or NKG2C T cell subset, CD4+ or CD8+ T cells, or bulk PBMC T cells (not recorded which). The V call is TRBV12-3 or TRBV12-4, the J call TRBJ2-2; checking the TCRdb D call of TRBD1 is not possible without DNA. The sequence was obtained from a young man in good health. The CDR3: CASSGGTGELFF.